A single sample is the source of the 3 T cell receptor beta chains below, sequenced in a study of blood T cell repertoires in COVID-19. Libraries were prepared by immunoSEQ multiplex PCR; TCRdb keeps only in-frame clonotypes and omits some of them. The top ten clones hold roughly 12% of a sample with about 100,000 clones, roughly 80% of them seen once. Sequenced input: peripheral blood. Receptors originate from a man in his fifties or sixties with active or convalescent COVID-19.

V gene TRBV30 combines with J gene TRBJ1-6; TRBD1 is a possible D gene (6 bases). The V gene lost 3 bases and the J gene lost 14 bases, with 14 bases spanning the gap. The V gene's germline CDR1 is GTSNPN and CDR2 SVGIG (reference sequence). This CDR3 is built from 12 residues. The CDR3 here is CAWSRGDMALHF. In DNA, the CDR3 is TGTGCCTGGAGCAGGGGCGATATGGCCCTCCACTTT.

This rearrangement joins TRBV24-1 to TRBJ1-5, with a possible D match to TRBD1 (6 bases). V was shortened by 3 bases and J by 2 bases, with 13 bases between the two germline ends. Germline V gene data show CDR1 as KGHDR and CDR2 as SFDVKD. The CDR3 length is 16 residues. For the CDR3, the DNA is TGTGCCACCAGTGATCACAGGGTTGATGGCAATCAGCCCCAGCATTTT. Translating it yields CATSDHRVDGNQPQHF.

V and J are TRBV10-3 and TRBJ1-3; TRBD1 matches at 8 bases. The CDR3 loop spans 15 amino acids. The germline V gene encodes CDR1 ENHRY and CDR2 SYGVKD. The J segment lost 1 base and the V segment lost 6 bases, leaving 5 bases of the junction unmatched. The CDR3 nucleotides read TGTGCCATCAGGACGGACAGGGCGTCTGGAAACACCATATATTTT. This gives the protein CAIRTDRASGNTIYF.